Detailed here is one TCR beta chain. Its matching antigen is unknown. This record belongs to a study of OX40 agonist ivuxolimab in advanced cancers. At the level of the study: Patients were treated with ivuxolimab, an agonistic anti-OX40 (CD134) antibody. Each patient was given ivuxolimab into a vein every 2 weeks, at 0.01 to 10 mg/kg.

V dropped 6 bases and J dropped 4 bases, with 11 bases sitting between them. Germline CDR1 is KGHSH and CDR2 is LQKENI. The length of the CDR3 is 13 residues. Notes on the study in general: Partial responders dosed at 0.1-3.0 mg/kg displayed clonal expansion ranking among the lowest.

TCRdb keeps only in-frame clones here, not all; method: immunoSEQ multiplex PCR. This table has about 100,000 clones, over 75% appearing once. This specimen was CD4+ or CD8+ T cells sorted from blood, taken in a trial of the OX40 agonist ivuxolimab. This sequence originates from an adult with an advanced solid tumor such as melanoma, head and neck, liver or kidney cancer. V gene TRBV18 combines with J gene TRBJ2-3; D is unresolved. The CDR3 bases are TGTGCCAGCTCCCCAGTGGTCGCAGATACGCAGTATTTT. Its protein product is CASSPVVADTQYF.